Each of the 20 T cell receptor beta chains below was sequenced from the same sample in a study of blood T cells in healthy people across ages. It was with a sample-barcoded 5' primer and a J-beta primer mix that a second PCR of about 7 to 12 cycles was run. Each CDR3 protein gets one entry after TCRdb re-called the 5' RACE reads with MiXCR. The sample consists of some 1.7 million distinct CDR3 sequences, roughly 28% of them appearing once. Sequenced material: blood. Receptors were obtained from a young woman in good health.

V and J are TRBV2 and TRBJ1-4; unclear D gene. V lost 6 bases and J lost 7, with 18 bases in between. Germline CDR1 reads SNHLY; CDR2 reads FYNNEI. The CDR3 has 15 amino acids. In DNA, the CDR3 is TGTGCCAGCAGCGCCAGTACCCCCATCGGTGAAAAACTGTTTTTT. Translation gives CASSASTPIGEKLFF.

This chain connects TRBV29-1 to TRBJ2-6, with D perhaps matching TRBD1 (7 bases). CDR3 length equals 16 residues. Germline V lookup: CDR1 SQVTM, CDR2 ANQGSEA. Between the trimmed V and J ends, which lost 6 bases and 1 base, there was a span of 16 bases. The CDR3 protein is CSVVEGAISGANVLTF. CDR3 DNA: TGCAGCGTCGTGGAGGGGGCGATTTCTGGGGCCAACGTCCTGACTTTC.

This clonotype turned up a few times. This chain links TRBV6-6 with TRBJ2-3; 13 nucleotides line up with TRBD2. The V gene's germline CDR1 is MNHNY and CDR2 SVGAGI (reference sequence). J lost 3 bases, V lost 2 bases, and 8 bases had no gene match. The CDR3 consists of 18 residues. CDR3 nucleotide sequence: TGTGCCAGCAGTTACGGCCCCCTGGGACTAGCGGGAACAGATACGCAGTATTTT. Protein: CASSYGPLGLAGTDTQYF.

This clonotype was observed many times. The chain joins TRBV9 to TRBJ2-1; 7 positions match TRBD2. Germline CDR1 SGDLS, CDR2 YYNGEE. The CDR3 runs 17 residues. With V trimmed by 0 bases and J by 5 bases, 11 bases remained unmatched. CDR3 bases: TGTGCCAGCAGCGTAGTGGGGACTACCATTGGGGACAATGAGCAGTTCTTC. Translated, it gives CASSVVGTTIGDNEQFF.

Points on this clonotype: Possible read error: a much larger clone is one base away. Since the CDR3 does not end with the conserved phenylalanine or tryptophan, this likely comes from a read error. V gene TRBV15 combines with J gene TRBJ2-7, with D possibly matching TRBD1 (6 bases). The CDR3 has 17 amino acids. Germline V lookup: CDR1 LNHNV, CDR2 YYDKDF (reference sequence). The V end was cut by 1 base, the J end by 2 bases, with 18 bases between. CDR3 sequence: CATSRAFAFRGPYEQYL. CDR3 nucleotide sequence: TGTGCCACCAGCAGAGCATTTGCTTTCAGGGGTCCCTACGAGCAGTACTTA.

This clonotype showed up many times. This sequence joins TRBV2 and TRBJ2-7, with D uncertain. This CDR3 spans 9 amino acids. Germline V gene sequence: CDR1 SNHLY, CDR2 FYNNEI. V was trimmed by 6 bases and J by 6 bases, leaving 3 bases between them. The CDR3 loop reads CASRTEQYF. The CDR3 DNA reads as TGTGCCAGCAGAACCGAGCAGTACTTC.

This clonotype was counted only a few times. This sequence joins TRBV11-2 and TRBJ1-2; D is unclear. This CDR3 region has 14 residues. Germline assignment: CDR1 SGHAT and CDR2 FQNNGV. Trimming left V 1 base short and J 6 bases short, with 12 bases between. Written as DNA, the CDR3 is TGTGCCAGCAGCTTAGCTCCGGCGGCCGATGGCTACACCTTC. Amino acid sequence: CASSLAPAADGYTF.

This clonotype has just one count. The chain carries TRBV20-1 and TRBJ1-2, with 8 bases lining up with TRBD1. The CDR3 is 13 amino acids. The V gene end was trimmed by 7 bases and the J gene end by 3 bases; junction bases not matched to a gene: 7. CDR1 is DFQATT, CDR2 SNEGSKA, per germline (reference sequence). This chain's CDR3 is CSVLDRAYYGYTF. DNA of the CDR3: TGCAGTGTCTTGGACAGGGCGTACTATGGCTACACCTTC.

The chain is built from TRBV20-1 and TRBJ2-5, with a possible D match to TRBD1 (6 bases). V lost 7 bases to trimming and J lost 4 bases, with 13 bases between them. The CDR3 is made up of 12 amino acids. Germline V gene lookup returns CDR1 DFQATT and CDR2 SNEGSKA (reference sequence). The chain's CDR3 is CSVYRASETQYF. CDR3 sequence (DNA): TGCAGTGTATACAGGGCCTCAGAGACCCAGTACTTC.

The CDR3 coding sequence is TGCGCCAGCAGCTTGGCCTCGGGGTCCAGCACAGATACGCAGTATTTT. This encodes CASSLASGSSTDTQYF. The chain uses TRBV5-1 and TRBJ2-3, with a tentative D call TRBD2 (5 bases). V lost 0 bases and J lost 0, with 11 bases in between. Germline-derived CDR1 and CDR2 are SGHRS and YFSETQ. CDR3 length: 16 residues.

The chain uses TRBV28 and TRBJ2-3, with a possible D match to TRBD2 (6 bases). Trimming left V 8 bases short and J 2 bases short, with 11 bases between. Germline V gene data show CDR1 as MDHEN and CDR2 as SYDVKM. The CDR3 is made up of 13 amino acids. The CDR3 nucleotides read TGTGCCAGCCACAGCGGGTTCACAGATACGCAGTATTTT. Protein product: CASHSGFTDTQYF. Filled out from reference TRBV28 and TRBJ2-3, the complete variable domain reads DVKVTQSSRYLVKRTGEKVFLECVQDMDHENMFWYRQDPGLGLRLIYFSYDVKMKEKGDIPEGYSVSREKKERFSLILESASTNQTSMYLCASHSGFTDTQYFGPGTRLTVL.

This clonotype has at least ten counts. The chain links TRBV20-1 to TRBJ1-4, with D perhaps matching TRBD1 (5 bases). The germline V gene encodes CDR1 DFQATT and CDR2 SNEGSKA (reference sequence). The V end lost 1 base, the J end lost 8 bases, and 11 bases lay between the germline ends. There are 13 residues in the CDR3. In nucleotides, the CDR3 is TGCAGTGCTAGAGGGGGCGCAGGGGAAAAACTGTTTTTT. Its protein is CSARGGAGEKLFF.

A few counts support this clonotype. The V gene is TRBV5-1, the J gene TRBJ2-7; unclear D gene. Germline values: CDR1 SGHRS, CDR2 YFSETQ. CDR3 length: 15 residues. V was shortened by 0 bases and J by 2 bases, with 12 bases between the two germline ends. The CDR3 coding sequence is TGCGCCAGCAGCTTGGAGAGTGCCTTGACCTACGAGCAGTACTTC. Translated: CASSLESALTYEQYF.

The chain is built from TRBV19 and TRBJ1-5; the D gene is possibly TRBD1 (5 bases). The CDR3 has 15 residues. Trimming left V 8 bases short and J 0 bases short, with 14 bases between. From germline, CDR1 is LNHDA and CDR2 SQIVND (reference sequence). The CDR3 nucleotides read TGTGCCAGTCACGACGGCAGGGATAGCAATCAGCCCCAGCATTTT. Its protein is CASHDGRDSNQPQHF.

The chain combines TRBV5-1 with TRBJ2-3; tentative D call: TRBD2 (6 bases). The length of the CDR3 is 15 residues. The V and J ends lost 3 bases and 2 bases respectively, with 13 bases between them. Germline V gene sequence: CDR1 SGHRS, CDR2 YFSETQ. The CDR3, as DNA: TGCGCCAGCAGCTGGACCGGGACTTTCACAGATACGCAGTATTTT. The encoded protein is CASSWTGTFTDTQYF.

This chain connects TRBV20-1 to TRBJ2-5; 10 positions match TRBD2. V dropped 5 bases and J dropped 1; count of bases not matched to a gene: 7. Germline V gene lookup returns CDR1 DFQATT and CDR2 SNEGSKA (reference sequence). This CDR3 is 15 amino acids long. The CDR3 region has the DNA TGCAGTGCTCGAAGGCCTAGCGGGGGCCAAGAGACCCAGTACTTC. This encodes CSARRPSGGQETQYF.

V usage is TRBV20-1 and J usage is TRBJ2-7; TRBD1 or TRBD2 may be the D gene (5 bases each). Germline V gives CDR1 DFQATT, CDR2 SNEGSKA (reference sequence). Trimming cost V 7 bases and J 5 bases, with 15 bases left between them. CDR3 length: 12 residues. CDR3 DNA sequence: TGCAGTGGAGGTGGGGGTGGGGACGAGCAGTACTTC. Amino acid sequence: CSGGGGGDEQYF.

V and J are TRBV5-1 and TRBJ2-2, with D possibly TRBD2 on 6 matching bases. The germline gives CDR1 SGHRS, CDR2 YFSETQ. The CDR3 sequence is 16 residues long. V was clipped by 0 bases and J by 6 bases, with 15 bases between them. The CDR3 spells CASSLAGGSASGELFF. CDR3 DNA sequence: TGCGCCAGCAGCTTGGCCGGGGGTAGTGCTTCCGGGGAGCTGTTTTTT.

This chain connects TRBV20-1 to TRBJ2-7; maybe TRBD2 (6 bases). This CDR3 has 14 residues. The germline gives CDR1 DFQATT, CDR2 SNEGSKA (reference sequence). The CDR3 bases are TGCACCGCCCCTACGTCTAGCGAGTGCGACGAGCAGTACTTC. It specifies CTAPTSSECDEQYF.

The chain employs TRBV9 and TRBJ2-3; the match to TRBD2 covers 8 bases. Per germline, CDR1 SGDLS and CDR2 YYNGEE. CDR3 length equals 16 residues. Trimming took 3 bases from V and 1 from J; bases not matched to a gene: 7. CDR3 loop: CASSARGAGGTDTQYF. The CDR3 DNA reads as TGTGCCAGCAGCGCGCGGGGGGCAGGGGGCACAGATACGCAGTATTTT. The full variable domain, with the rest looked up from reference TRBV9 and TRBJ2-3, is DSGVTQTPKHLITATGQRVTLRCSPRSGDLSVYWYQQSLDQGLQFLIQYYNGEERAKGNILERFSAQQFPDLHSELNLSSLELGDSALYFCASSARGAGGTDTQYFGPGTRLTVL.